Below are 4 T cell receptor beta chains sequenced from a single sample in a study of blood T cell repertoires in COVID-19. TCRdb's table, derived via immunoSEQ multiplex PCR, lists solely in-frame clones and lacks some. The sample holds roughly 200,000 clones; around 90% are singletons and the top ten take roughly 6.7%. Sequencing input: peripheral blood. Source of these receptors: a man in his forties or fifties with acute or convalescent COVID-19.

The chain combines TRBV9 with TRBJ2-1; the D gene is possibly TRBD2 (6 bases). V was pared by 4 bases and J by 12 bases, with 23 bases between. Germline V gene sequence: CDR1 SGDLS, CDR2 YYNGEE. The CDR3 sequence is 15 residues long. This chain's CDR3 is CASSPGDSTALVQFF. The CDR3 DNA sequence: TGTGCCAGCAGCCCCGGGGACTCCACCGCGCTGGTGCAGTTCTTC.

The rearrangement joins TRBV7-9 to TRBJ2-5, with D possibly TRBD2 on 5 matching bases. The CDR3 contains 15 residues. Germline V gene sequence: CDR1 SEHNR, CDR2 FQNEAQ (reference sequence). With 7 bases removed from V and 1 base from J, the gap between germline ends came to 16 bases. The CDR3 DNA reads as TGTGCCAGCAACCCCGAAGAGGGCAGCCAAGAGACCCAGTACTTC. Protein product: CASNPEEGSQETQYF.

The table lists this clone with a count of one. The rearrangement links TRBV20-1 to TRBJ1-2, with D hard to call. Between the trimmed V and J ends, which lost 5 bases and 0 bases, there was a span of 4 bases. This CDR3 region has 11 residues. CDR1 DFQATT and CDR2 SNEGSKA come from the germline V gene (reference sequence). Here the CDR3 reads CSARANYGYTF. For the CDR3, the DNA is TGCAGTGCTCGGGCTAACTATGGCTACACCTTC.

This clone was detected once. The chain employs TRBV3-1 (or the pseudogene TRBV3-2) and TRBJ2-1; no definite D call. This CDR3 contains 15 residues. V was cut by 0 bases and J by 0 bases, with 6 bases left in between. Germline assignment: CDR1 LGHDT and CDR2 YNNKEL (reference sequence). CDR3 DNA sequence: TGTGCCAGCAGCCAAGACGTGAGCTCCTACAATGAGCAGTTCTTC. Protein sequence: CASSQDVSSYNEQFF.